This entry lists 16 T cell receptor beta chains sequenced from one sample in a study of beta chain features in type 1 diabetes. Expressed TCRB transcripts were sequenced because the entire RNA isolate underwent reverse transcription. Method: immunoSEQ multiplex PCR; TCRdb's copy keeps in-frame clones and lacks some. Here the sample spans over 150,000 clones, around 8% being singletons. The sample comprised central memory CD4+ T cells from blood. The receptors here all came from a man between 18 and 35 years old in good health.

This clone has a handful of counts. The gene calls are TRBV7-8 and TRBJ2-1; maybe TRBD1 (6 bases). The germline gives CDR1 SGHVS, CDR2 FQNEAQ. CDR3 size: 15 residues. V was pared by 5 bases and J by 7 bases, with 18 bases between. The CDR3 nucleotides are TGTGCCAGCAGCCTAAGACAGGAGAATTGGAATGAGCAGTTCTTC. Amino acids: CASSLRQENWNEQFF.

V is TRBV20-1 and J is TRBJ2-7; 10 positions agree with TRBD1. This CDR3 spans 11 amino acids. The germline V gene encodes CDR1 DFQATT and CDR2 SNEGSKA (reference sequence). CDR3 residues: CGGQGGYEQYF. CDR3 in DNA: TGCGGAGGACAGGGGGGCTACGAGCAGTACTTC.

This clone was counted ten times or more. The V and J genes are TRBV10-3 and TRBJ2-7; a weak D match, TRBD2 (5 bases). The V gene lost 6 bases and the J gene lost 6 bases, with 15 bases spanning the gap. CDR1 and CDR2 from the germline V gene are ENHRY and SYGVKD. The length of the CDR3 is 13 residues. Written as DNA, the CDR3 is TGTGCCATCAGCGCCCGAGGGTTTGGCGAGCAGTACTTC. Translated: CAISARGFGEQYF.

The chain is built from TRBV28 and TRBJ2-5; 8 bases agree with TRBD1. V was clipped by 6 bases and J by 5 bases; unmatched bases: 5. The CDR3 contains 13 residues. Germline CDR1 is MDHEN and CDR2 is SYDVKM. The CDR3 region has the DNA TGTGCCAGCAGCCAGGGGGCTGGTGAGACCCAGTACTTC. Its translation: CASSQGAGETQYF.

This clone was seen at least ten times. V is TRBV9 and J is TRBJ2-6, with unresolved D. CDR1 SGDLS and CDR2 YYNGEE come from the germline V gene. Trimming stripped 3 bases from V and 0 bases from J, with 10 bases between. CDR3 length: 16 residues. The CDR3 sequence: CASSAHTGSGANVLTF. The CDR3 DNA reads TGTGCCAGCAGCGCCCATACCGGCTCTGGGGCCAACGTCCTGACTTTC.

This chain uses TRBV19 with TRBJ1-2; 10 positions agree with TRBD1. The germline CDR1 and CDR2 sequences are LNHDA and SQIVND (reference sequence). The CDR3 is 13 amino acids. The trim removed 6 bases at V and 3 bases at J, leaving 1 base unmatched. The CDR3 DNA is TGTGCCAGTAGAGGACAGGGGGACTATGGCTACACCTTC. This codes for CASRGQGDYGYTF.

This clone has only a few counts. This chain links TRBV7-3 with TRBJ2-5; 8 nucleotides line up with TRBD1. The J segment lost 4 bases and the V segment lost 5 bases, leaving 3 bases of the junction unmatched. The length of the CDR3 is 13 residues. Germline assignment: CDR1 SGHTA and CDR2 FQGTGA. CDR3 region: CASSADRGETQYF. The CDR3 DNA reads as TGTGCCAGCAGCGCCGACAGGGGAGAGACCCAGTACTTC.

Worth noting for this clone: At the DNA level, this CDR3 is encoded by other sequences in the same sample as well. The chain links TRBV5-1 to TRBJ2-2; TRBD2 aligns across 13 bases. CDR1 SGHRS and CDR2 YFSETQ come from the germline V gene. This CDR3 is 20 amino acids long. V gave up 1 base and J gave up 1 base; unmatched junction bases: 10. The CDR3 nucleotides are TGCGCCAGCAGCTTGAAGTTGGGACTAGCGGGGTGGATGAACACCGGGGAGCTGTTTTTT. It translates to CASSLKLGLAGWMNTGELFF.

The rearrangement links TRBV11-1 to TRBJ2-5, with D perhaps TRBD1 (5 bases). Trimming took off 1 base at V and 5 bases at J, with 17 bases between the two ends. CDR3 length: 16 residues. Germline values: CDR1 SGHAT, CDR2 FQDESV (reference sequence). The CDR3 loop is CASSLVGSGNVETQYF. Written as DNA, the CDR3 is TGTGCCAGCAGCTTAGTAGGTTCAGGGAATGTGGAGACCCAGTACTTC.

Ten or more counts support this clone. V gene TRBV4-3 combines with J gene TRBJ2-1; TRBD1 is a possible D gene (5 bases). The CDR3 extends over 15 amino acids. CDR1 LGHNA and CDR2 YSLEER come from the germline V gene. The V end was cut by 0 bases, the J end by 10 bases, with 16 bases between. Here the CDR3 DNA reads TGCGCCAGCAGCCAAGATCCCCAGGGTAAGGGGGAGCAGTTCTTC. It encodes CASSQDPQGKGEQFF.

This clone was counted only a few times. The chain couples TRBV7-3 to TRBJ1-1; 9 positions match TRBD1. CDR1 is SGHTA and CDR2 is FQGTGA in the germline V gene. The J segment lost 2 bases and the V segment lost 5 bases, leaving 6 bases of the junction unmatched. The CDR3 loop spans 15 amino acids. The CDR3 bases are TGTGCCAGCAGCCCCGGGACAGGGCGCAACACTGAAGCTTTCTTT. Its translation: CASSPGTGRNTEAFF.

The chain links TRBV2 to TRBJ1-5; 7 bases are shared with TRBD1. Germline loops: CDR1 SNHLY, CDR2 FYNNEI. The length of the CDR3 is 14 residues. The V and J ends lost 8 bases and 3 bases, in that order; junction bases with no gene match: 7. The CDR3 sequence is CASSRDSINQPQHF. CDR3 nucleotide sequence: TGTGCCAGCTCCCGGGACAGCATCAATCAGCCCCAGCATTTT. Full variable domain (outside the CDR3, taken from reference TRBV2 and TRBJ1-5): EPEVTQTPSHQVTQMGQEVILRCVPISNHLYFYWYRQILGQKVEFLVSFYNNEISEKSEIFDDQFSVERPDGSNFTLKIRSTKLEDSAMYFCASSRDSINQPQHFGDGTRLSIL.

J is TRBJ1-2 and V is TRBV28; a possible D gene is TRBD1 (5 bases). The CDR3 contains 17 residues. Deletions cut 1 base from V and 0 bases from J, with 15 bases between. Germline V CDR1 and CDR2: MDHEN, SYDVKM. CDR3 loop: CASSLSGDGHPNYGYTF. The CDR3 DNA follows: TGTGCCAGCAGTTTATCGGGGGACGGACACCCTAACTATGGCTACACCTTC.

Of note for this clone: The identical CDR3 is also encoded by other nucleotide sequences in the sample. J is TRBJ2-2 and V is TRBV7-2; D is uncertain. V was trimmed by 0 bases and J by 3 bases, leaving 8 bases between them. Germline CDR1 and CDR2: SGHTA and FQGNSA. There are 15 residues in the CDR3. CDR3 amino acids: CASSLALSDTGELFF. In nucleotides, the CDR3 is TGTGCCAGCAGCTTAGCTCTCAGCGACACCGGGGAGCTGTTTTTT.

The J gene is TRBJ2-3, the V gene TRBV5-1, with D maybe TRBD1 (6 bases). Germline values: CDR1 SGHRS, CDR2 YFSETQ. The CDR3 sequence is 14 residues long. The V gene lost 4 bases and the J gene lost 2 bases, with 11 bases spanning the gap. CDR3 nucleotides: TGCGCCAGCAGCAACAGGGAAATCACAGATACGCAGTATTTT. This codes for CASSNREITDTQYF.

This clone was seen a handful of times. The CDR3 nucleotides read TGTGCCAGCAGTGGAGCTCAGGGCTACGCCCTTGAGTACGAGCAGTACTTC. Encoded protein: CASSGAQGYALEYEQYF. The chain has TRBV25-1 and TRBJ2-7; D possibly corresponds to TRBD1 (5 bases). Germline CDR1 MGHDK, CDR2 SYGVNS. The CDR3 extends over 17 amino acids. Trimming pared 4 bases from V and 4 bases from J, leaving 23 bases between.